This T cell receptor beta chain was identified during a study of blood T cell repertoires in COVID-19. Per the germline V gene, CDR1 is MGHRA and CDR2 is YSYEKL. This CDR3 has 13 amino acids. Trimming cost V 0 bases and J 8 bases, with 10 bases left between them. Clones were read by immunoSEQ multiplex PCR, and TCRdb kept only the in-frame ones, dropping some. The table shows about 40,000 clones, with about 87% occurring only once. The TCR sequence derives from a woman in her seventies with acute or convalescent COVID-19. The chain carries TRBV4-1 and TRBJ1-1; D unresolved. Sequenced material: peripheral blood. The CDR3 DNA follows: TGCGCCAGCAGCCAAGATCGACAAAGAGAAGCTTTCTTT. Translated: CASSQDRQREAFF.